This T cell receptor beta chain stems from a study of blood T cell repertoires in COVID-19. The overall study: The study drew acute and convalescent COVID-19 samples from the United States, Italy and Spain. Nucleic acid was either cDNA or gDNA, and it came from T cells, B-cell-depleted T cells, or PBMCs.

Trimming took 3 bases from V and 7 from J; bases not matched to a gene: 2. Germline V gene lookup returns CDR1 SGHRS and CDR2 YFSETQ. CDR3 length: 14 amino acids. Original processing notes: Amplification with reference gene primers provided the estimates of nucleated cell counts. Only in-frame clones appear in the TCRdb table, and some are missing; sequencing was by immunoSEQ multiplex PCR. D and trimming were read from the DNA, whereas the V and J calls and clone size are those reported in that table. The data hold 150,000 to 200,000 clones, with roughly 91% observed a single time. The sequence was collected from a man aged 35 to 55 with active or convalescent COVID-19. The sample comprised peripheral blood. The gene calls are TRBV5-1 and TRBJ1-6, with 9 bases matching TRBD1. The CDR3 bases are TGCGCCAGCAGCTCAGGACAGGGGAATTCACCCCTCCACTTT. Encoded protein: CASSSGQGNSPLHF.